The 9 T cell receptor beta chains below were found in one sample sequenced in a study of cytomegalovirus exposure and HLA in healthy donors. Method: immunoSEQ multiplex PCR; TCRdb's copy keeps in-frame clones and lacks some. Here the sample spans some 110,000 clones, about 88% being singletons. Sequencing used PBMCs. These receptors came from a woman aged 18 to 35 in good health and CMV-seropositive.

The chain links TRBV4-2 to TRBJ1-4; D may be TRBD1 (5 bases). CDR1 and CDR2 (germline): LGHNA, YNFKEQ. The length of the CDR3 is 18 residues. Trimming stripped 0 bases from V and 0 bases from J, with 14 bases between. The CDR3 reads CASSQETAGGATNEKLFF. The CDR3, as DNA: TGTGCCAGCAGCCAAGAGACGGCCGGGGGAGCAACTAATGAAAAACTGTTTTTT.

The rearrangement links TRBV6-6 to TRBJ1-6; D uncertain. V was shortened by 6 bases and J by 9 bases, with 9 bases between the two germline ends. The CDR3 loop spans 12 amino acids. Germline V CDR1 and CDR2: MNHNY, SVGAGI (reference sequence). The CDR3 protein is CASRMARSPLHF. The DNA for the CDR3 is TGTGCCAGCAGAATGGCCCGTTCACCCCTCCACTTT.

The chain recombines TRBV2 with TRBJ2-2; TRBD1 agrees at 8 bases. The V and J ends lost 7 bases and 1 base, in that order; junction bases with no gene match: 5. In germline, CDR1 is SNHLY, CDR2 FYNNEI. The CDR3 contains 15 residues. CDR3 sequence: CASTAGTGNTGELFF. The CDR3 nucleotides are TGTGCCAGCACCGCCGGGACAGGGAACACCGGGGAGCTGTTTTTT.

This chain joins TRBV19 and TRBJ1-2; 10 nucleotides agree with TRBD1. The CDR3 extends over 13 amino acids. Germline V CDR1 and CDR2: LNHDA, SQIVND (reference sequence). V gave up 5 bases and J gave up 8 bases; unmatched junction bases: 5. The CDR3 reads CASSFDRGPGYTF. The CDR3 DNA follows: TGTGCCAGTAGTTTCGACAGGGGGCCCGGCTACACCTTC.

This clone was recorded only once. The chain employs TRBV28 and TRBJ1-4; no reliable D call. V was pared by 5 bases and J by 5 bases, with 15 bases between. Germline CDR1 and CDR2: MDHEN and SYDVKM. The CDR3 consists of 15 residues. The CDR3 protein is CASSGGRQLNEKLFF. CDR3 bases: TGTGCCAGCAGTGGCGGGAGGCAGCTCAATGAAAAACTGTTTTTT.

This clone has only a few counts. This sequence joins TRBV19 and TRBJ1-1; D perhaps matches TRBD1 (6 bases). This CDR3 spans 14 amino acids. Germline CDR1 LNHDA, CDR2 SQIVND (reference sequence). The germline V and J ends were trimmed by 1 base and 0 bases, with 6 bases remaining between them. The CDR3 reads CASSIGTVNTEAFF. The CDR3 coding sequence is TGTGCCAGTAGTATAGGGACAGTGAACACTGAAGCTTTCTTT. The full variable domain, its missing parts supplied by reference TRBV19 and TRBJ1-1, is DGGITQSPKYLFRKEGQNVTLSCEQNLNHDAMYWYRQDPGQGLRLIYYSQIVNDFQKGDIAEGYSVSREKKESFPLTVTSAQKNPTAFYLCASSIGTVNTEAFFGQGTRLTVV.

This sequence joins TRBV7-6 and TRBJ1-2; weak D call: TRBD1 (5 bases). The germline gives CDR1 SGHVS, CDR2 FNYEAQ. The CDR3 has 15 residues. V lost 2 bases and J lost 6, with 16 bases in between. CDR3 in DNA: TGTGCCAGCAGCTTACTGGCCAGCGGGGGGGATGGCTACACCTTC. Translated, it gives CASSLLASGGDGYTF. Filled out from reference TRBV7-6 and TRBJ1-2, the complete variable domain reads GAGVSQSPRYKVTKRGQDVALRCDPISGHVSLYWYRQALGQGPEFLTYFNYEAQQDKSGLPNDRFSAERPEGSISTLTIQRTEQRDSAMYRCASSLLASGGDGYTFGSGTRLTVV.

This clone has only a few counts. This chain joins TRBV4-1 and TRBJ2-7, with D perhaps matching TRBD1 (5 bases). The V gene lost 1 base and the J gene lost 3 bases, with 22 bases spanning the gap. Germline CDR1 reads MGHRA; CDR2 reads YSYEKL. This CDR3 is built from 18 residues. CDR3 DNA sequence: TGCGCCAGCAGCCAAGCCATACGGACACTGACAAAACGCTACGAGCAGTACGTC. Encoded protein: CASSQAIRTLTKRYEQYV.

V gene TRBV4-3 combines with J gene TRBJ2-7; D might be TRBD1 (5 bases). Germline V gene sequence: CDR1 LGHNA, CDR2 YSLEER. CDR3 size: 13 residues. V was shortened by 0 bases and J by 3 bases, with 6 bases between the two germline ends. The DNA of the CDR3 is TGCGCCAGCAGCCAAGATCAGGGCTACGAGCAGTACGTC. Its protein is CASSQDQGYEQYV.